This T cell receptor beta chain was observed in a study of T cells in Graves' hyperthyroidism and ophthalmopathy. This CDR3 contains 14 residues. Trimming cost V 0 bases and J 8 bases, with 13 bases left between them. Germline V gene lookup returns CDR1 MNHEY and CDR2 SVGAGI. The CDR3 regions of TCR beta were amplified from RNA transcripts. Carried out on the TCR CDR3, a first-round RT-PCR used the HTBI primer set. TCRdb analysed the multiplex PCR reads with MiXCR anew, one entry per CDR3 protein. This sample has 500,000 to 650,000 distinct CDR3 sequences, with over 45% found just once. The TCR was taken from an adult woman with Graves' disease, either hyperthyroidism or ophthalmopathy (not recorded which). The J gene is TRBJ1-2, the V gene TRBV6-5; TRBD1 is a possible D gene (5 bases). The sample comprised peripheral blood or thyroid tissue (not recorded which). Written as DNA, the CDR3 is TGTGCCAGCAGTTACTCCCGGGACGGATTCGGCTACACCTTC. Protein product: CASSYSRDGFGYTF.